This T cell receptor beta chain emerged from a study of beta chain features in type 1 diabetes. On the study more broadly: Examination of sorted cells across all samples involved around 99 million cells.

Study observations and caveats: VDJ junctions from type 1 diabetes patients carried fewer insertions and larger deletions. The study found that naive, central memory and Treg TCRB repertoires appeared more similar in patients than in healthy donors.

The isolated RNA, all of it, was reverse transcribed, so expressed TCRB transcripts were what got sequenced. Only in-frame clones appear in the TCRdb table, and some are missing; sequencing was by immunoSEQ multiplex PCR. Of roughly 140,000 clones listed, around 10% are singletons. From germline, CDR1 is SGHTA and CDR2 FQGNSA. This CDR3 spans 14 amino acids. V was trimmed by 3 bases and J by 3 bases, leaving 9 bases between them. About 116 mL of blood, on average, came from one heparinised draw per donor. Only a few counts were recorded for this clone. Its antigen is unidentified. The source is a man aged 18 to 30 in good health. Sequenced material: central memory CD4+ T cells from blood. The chain uses TRBV7-2 and TRBJ1-5; D perhaps matches TRBD1 (6 bases). The CDR3 nucleotides are TGTGCCAGCAGCTTCAAGGGGGTCAATCAGCCCCAGCATTTT. This sequence encodes CASSFKGVNQPQHF. Complete variable domain (other parts from reference TRBV7-2 and TRBJ1-5): GAGVSQSPSNKVTEKGKDVELRCDPISGHTALYWYRQSLGQGLEFLIYFQGNSAPDKSGLPSDRFSAERTGGSVSTLTIQRTQQEDSAVYLCASSFKGVNQPQHFGDGTRLSIL.